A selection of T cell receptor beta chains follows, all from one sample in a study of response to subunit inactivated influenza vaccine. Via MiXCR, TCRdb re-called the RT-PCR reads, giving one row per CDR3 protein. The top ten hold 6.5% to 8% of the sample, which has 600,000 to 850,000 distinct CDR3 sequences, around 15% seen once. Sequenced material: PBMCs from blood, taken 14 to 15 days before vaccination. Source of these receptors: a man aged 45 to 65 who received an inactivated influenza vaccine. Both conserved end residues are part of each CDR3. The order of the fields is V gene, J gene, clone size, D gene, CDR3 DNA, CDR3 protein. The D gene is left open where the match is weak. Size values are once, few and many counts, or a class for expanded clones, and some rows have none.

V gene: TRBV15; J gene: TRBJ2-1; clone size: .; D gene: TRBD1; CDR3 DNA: TGTGCCACCAGCCCCCTGGACAGGGCCTTTACCTACGAGCAGTTCTTC; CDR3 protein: CATSPLDRAFTYEQFF
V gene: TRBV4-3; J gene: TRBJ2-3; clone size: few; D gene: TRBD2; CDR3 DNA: TGCGCCAGCAGCCAAAACGGGAGGAGCACAGATACGCAGTATTTT; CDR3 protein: CASSQNGRSTDTQYF
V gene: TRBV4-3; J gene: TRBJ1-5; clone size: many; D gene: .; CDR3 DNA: TGCGCCAGCAGCCAAGATAGTTACGATCAGCCCCAGCATTTT; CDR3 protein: CASSQDSYDQPQHF
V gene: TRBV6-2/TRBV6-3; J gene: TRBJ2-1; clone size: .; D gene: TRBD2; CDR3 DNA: TGTGCCAGCAGATTAGCGGGATTGGTTTACAATGAGCAGTTCTTC; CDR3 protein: CASRLAGLVYNEQFF
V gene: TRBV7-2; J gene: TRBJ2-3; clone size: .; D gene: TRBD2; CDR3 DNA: TGTGCCAGCAGCCCCAAGACTAGCGCAAGCACAGATACGCAGTATTTT; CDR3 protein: CASSPKTSASTDTQYF
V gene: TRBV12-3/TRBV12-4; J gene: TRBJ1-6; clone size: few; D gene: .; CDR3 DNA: TGTGCCAGCAGTCCTCGGGTGGGTTCACCCCTCCACTTT; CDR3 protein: CASSPRVGSPLHF
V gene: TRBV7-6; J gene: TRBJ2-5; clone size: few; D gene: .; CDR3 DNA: TGTGCCAGCAGCTTATCACAGATCGCCTTAGAGACCCAGTACTTC; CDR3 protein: CASSLSQIALETQYF
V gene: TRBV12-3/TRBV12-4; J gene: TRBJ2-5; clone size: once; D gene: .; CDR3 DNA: TGTGCCAGCAGAAAAAGCACAGAAGAGACCCAGTACTTC; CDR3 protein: CASRKSTEETQYF
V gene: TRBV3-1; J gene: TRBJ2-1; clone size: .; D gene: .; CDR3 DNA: TGTGCCAGCAGCCCACCTAGATCATCTTGGTACAATGAGCAGTTCTTC; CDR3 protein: CASSPPRSSWYNEQFF
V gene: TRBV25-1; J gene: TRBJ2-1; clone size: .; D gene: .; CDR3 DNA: TGTGCCAGCAGTGAATGGGGTTACAATGAGCAGTTCTTC; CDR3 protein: CASSEWGYNEQFF
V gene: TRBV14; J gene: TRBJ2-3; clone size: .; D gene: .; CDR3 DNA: TGTGCCAGCAGCCAAGATCCTACGAGCACAGATACGCAGTATTTT; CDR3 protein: CASSQDPTSTDTQYF
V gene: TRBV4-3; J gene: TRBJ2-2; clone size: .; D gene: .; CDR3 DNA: TGCGCCAGCAGCCCCTGGGAGGGGGGGAACACCGGGGAGCTGTTTTTT; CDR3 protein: CASSPWEGGNTGELFF
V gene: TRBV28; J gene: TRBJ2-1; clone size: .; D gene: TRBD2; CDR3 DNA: TGTGCCAGTCGTCCTGGCGGGAGCTGGGTCAATGAGCAGTTCTTC; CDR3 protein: CASRPGGSWVNEQFF
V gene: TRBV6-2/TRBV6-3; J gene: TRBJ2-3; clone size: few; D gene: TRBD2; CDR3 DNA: TGTGCCAGCAGTTACTCGCGATATACCCTAGCGGGCCAAGCAGATACGCAGTATTTT; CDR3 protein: CASSYSRYTLAGQADTQYF
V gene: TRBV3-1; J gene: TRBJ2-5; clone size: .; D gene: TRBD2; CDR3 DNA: TGTGCCAGCAGCCATACCGGGACTAGCGGAAAGACCCAGTACTTC; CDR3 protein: CASSHTGTSGKTQYF
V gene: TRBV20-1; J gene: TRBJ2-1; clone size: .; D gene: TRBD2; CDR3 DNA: TGCAGTGCCCCGTCCCAAGCGGGGGGTTACAATGAGCAGTTCTTC; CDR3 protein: CSAPSQAGGYNEQFF
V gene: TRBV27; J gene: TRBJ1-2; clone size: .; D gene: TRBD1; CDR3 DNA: TGTGCCAGCAGCAAAGGACAGGGGAACTATGGCTACACCTTC; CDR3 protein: CASSKGQGNYGYTF
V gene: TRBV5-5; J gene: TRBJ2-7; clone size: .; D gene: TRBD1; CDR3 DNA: TGTGCCAGCAGCTTTGATACAGGGGCGAAAGCCTACGGGCAGTACTTC; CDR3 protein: CASSFDTGAKAYGQYF
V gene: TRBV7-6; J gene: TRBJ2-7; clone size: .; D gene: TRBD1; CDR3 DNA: TGTGCCAGCAGCTTAGCTCCTTGGCAGGGGGCGGACGAGCAGTACTTC; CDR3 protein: CASSLAPWQGADEQYF
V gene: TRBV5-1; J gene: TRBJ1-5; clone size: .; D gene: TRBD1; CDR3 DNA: TGCGCCAGCAGCGACAGGGGTGGACAGCCCCAGCATTTT; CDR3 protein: CASSDRGGQPQHF
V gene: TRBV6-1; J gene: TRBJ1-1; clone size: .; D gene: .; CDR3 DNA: TGTGCCAGCAGCCCTAACCGAGGAGACACTGAAGCTTTCTTT; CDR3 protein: CASSPNRGDTEAFF
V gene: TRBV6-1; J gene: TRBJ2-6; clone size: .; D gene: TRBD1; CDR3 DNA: TGTGCCAGCAGGGACCTGACAGGGACCGGGGCCAACGTCCTGACTTTC; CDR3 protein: CASRDLTGTGANVLTF
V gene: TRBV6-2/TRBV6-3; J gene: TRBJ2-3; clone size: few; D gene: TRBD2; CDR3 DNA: TGTGCCAGCAGTTACTCGACAGCGGGAGCTCCTACAGATACGCAGTATTTT; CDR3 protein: CASSYSTAGAPTDTQYF
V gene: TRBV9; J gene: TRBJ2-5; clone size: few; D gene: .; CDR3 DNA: TGTGCCAGCAGCGCAGGGGGGAGGGTGCGCCAAGAGACCCAGTACTTC; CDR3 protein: CASSAGGRVRQETQYF
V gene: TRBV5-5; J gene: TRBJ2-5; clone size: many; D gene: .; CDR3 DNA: TGTGCCAGCAGCTTGTTCCGTGAAGAGACCCAGTACTTC; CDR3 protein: CASSLFREETQYF
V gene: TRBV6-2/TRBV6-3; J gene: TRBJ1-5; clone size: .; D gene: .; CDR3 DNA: TGTGCCAGCAGTCTTAACAGGGACAGCAATCAGCCCCAGCATTTT; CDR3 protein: CASSLNRDSNQPQHF
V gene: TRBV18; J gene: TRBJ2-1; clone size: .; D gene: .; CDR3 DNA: TGTGCCAGCTCACCACCCTTCCCGGGACTTCCACGACTCAATGAGCAGTTCTTC; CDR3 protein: CASSPPFPGLPRLNEQFF
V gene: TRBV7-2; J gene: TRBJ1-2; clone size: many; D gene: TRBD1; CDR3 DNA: TGTGCCAGCAGCCGCCGGGACAGTGAAAACTATGGCTACACCTTC; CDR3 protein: CASSRRDSENYGYTF
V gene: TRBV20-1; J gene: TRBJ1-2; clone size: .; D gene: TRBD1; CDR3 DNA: TGCAGTGCTAGAGGGGGACAGGGTGATGGCTACACCTTC; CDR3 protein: CSARGGQGDGYTF
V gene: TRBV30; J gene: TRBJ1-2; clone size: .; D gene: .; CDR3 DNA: TGTGCCTGGAGTGTACAACAGGGCTATGGCTACACCTTC; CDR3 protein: CAWSVQQGYGYTF
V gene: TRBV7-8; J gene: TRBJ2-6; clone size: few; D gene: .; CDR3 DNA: TGTGCCAGCAGCTTAGCGTTGGGGGCTGGGGCCAACGTCCTGACTTTC; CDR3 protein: CASSLALGAGANVLTF
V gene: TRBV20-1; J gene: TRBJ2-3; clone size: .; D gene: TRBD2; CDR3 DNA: TGCAGTGCTCCTCCCGGGGGGGGAGCAGATACGCAGTATTTT; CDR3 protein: CSAPPGGGADTQYF
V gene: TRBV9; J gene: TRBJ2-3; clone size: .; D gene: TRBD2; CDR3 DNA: TGTGCCAGCAGCGCCCGGTTTTTTAGCGGGGGTGCAGATACGCAGTATTTT; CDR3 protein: CASSARFFSGGADTQYF
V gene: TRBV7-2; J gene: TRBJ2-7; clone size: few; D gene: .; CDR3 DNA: TGTGCCAGCAGCATAAGCTCCTACGAGCAGTACTTC; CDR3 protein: CASSISSYEQYF
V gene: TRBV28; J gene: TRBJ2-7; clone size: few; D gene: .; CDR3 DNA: TGTGCCAGCAGTCCCCCCCCTAAGCGGCGGCTTGTATACGAGCAGTACTTC; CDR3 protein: CASSPPPKRRLVYEQYF
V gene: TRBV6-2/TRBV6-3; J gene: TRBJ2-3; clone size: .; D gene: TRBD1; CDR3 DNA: TGTGCCAGCAGTTCGGACAGGCTCACAGATACGCAGTATTTT; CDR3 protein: CASSSDRLTDTQYF
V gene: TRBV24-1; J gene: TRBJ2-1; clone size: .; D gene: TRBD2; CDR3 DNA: TGTGCCACCAGTGATTCAAGCGGGAGTTATAGTGAGCAGTTCTTC; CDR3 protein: CATSDSSGSYSEQFF
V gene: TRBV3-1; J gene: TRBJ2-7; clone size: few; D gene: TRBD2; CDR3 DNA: TGTGCCAGCAGCCAATCTCCCGGACTAGCGGGAGATGTTGTCTACGAGCAGTACTTC; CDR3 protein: CASSQSPGLAGDVVYEQYF
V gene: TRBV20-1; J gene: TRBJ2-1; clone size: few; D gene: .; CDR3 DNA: TGCAGTGCTAAGGAGTCGTCAGGTAATTACAATGAGCAGTTCTTC; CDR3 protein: CSAKESSGNYNEQFF
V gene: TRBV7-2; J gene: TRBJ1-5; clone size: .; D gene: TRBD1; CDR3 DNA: TGTGCCAGTAGATCAGGGGGTGGCAATCAGCCCCAGCATTTT; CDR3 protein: CASRSGGGNQPQHF
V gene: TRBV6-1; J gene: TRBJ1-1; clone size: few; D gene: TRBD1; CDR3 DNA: TGTGCCAGCAGTGTCGACAGGGGGCGCGGGGTTGAAGCTTTCTTT; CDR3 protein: CASSVDRGRGVEAFF